Listed below are T cell receptor beta chains from one sample, sequenced in a study of cytomegalovirus exposure and HLA in healthy donors. Generated by immunoSEQ multiplex PCR, the TCRdb table keeps only in-frame clones and is missing some. The repertoire holds 90,000 or so clones, with roughly 71% as singletons. The specimen was PBMCs. Source of these receptors: a woman between 18 and 29 years old in good health and CMV-seropositive. Both conserved end residues are part of each CDR3. D genes are given only for firm matches. Clone size is not always given. Where it is, it says once, few, many or a class for expanded clones.

v_call	d_call	j_call	clone_size	cdr3_aa	cdr3_nt
TRBV18	.	TRBJ1-1	.	CASSSTGSTEAFF	TGTGCCAGCTCATCTACAGGGAGCACTGAAGCTTTCTTT
TRBV4-3	.	TRBJ1-6	.	CASSQERLSPLHF	TGCGCCAGCAGCCAAGAGAGGCTTTCACCCCTCCACTTT
TRBV6-4	.	TRBJ2-6	.	CASSGSGSGANVLTF	TGTGCCAGCAGTGGTAGCGGCTCTGGGGCCAACGTCCTGACTTTC
TRBV19	TRBD1	TRBJ1-1	.	CASSIEGQGESEAFF	TGTGCCAGTAGTATAGAGGGACAGGGGGAAAGTGAAGCTTTCTTT
TRBV2	TRBD1	TRBJ1-2	.	CAKSGQGAGGYTF	TGTGCCAAGTCGGGACAGGGGGCGGGAGGCTACACCTTC
TRBV7-2	.	TRBJ2-7	.	CASSLEYEQYF	TGTGCCAGCAGCCTGGAGTACGAGCAGTACTTC
TRBV2	.	TRBJ1-1	.	CASSEALRDWGAEAFF	TGTGCCAGCAGTGAAGCGCTTCGGGACTGGGGCGCTGAAGCTTTCTTT
TRBV5-4	.	TRBJ1-2	once	CASSSGRGLDYGYTF	TGTGCCAGCAGCTCCGGAAGGGGTTTGGACTATGGCTACACCTTC
TRBV29-1	TRBD1	TRBJ1-2	.	CSGSTGGYGYTF	TGCAGCGGGAGTACAGGGGGCTATGGCTACACCTTC
TRBV15	TRBD1	TRBJ1-3	.	CATSVGQGGNTIYF	TGTGCCACCAGCGTAGGACAGGGGGGTAACACCATATATTTT
TRBV29-1	.	TRBJ1-3	.	CSVSLVGHHAGNTIYF	TGCAGCGTTAGTCTTGTGGGACACCACGCTGGAAACACCATATATTTT
TRBV4-3	TRBD1	TRBJ2-6	.	CASSQDSGGSGANVLTF	TGCGCCAGCAGCCAAGATTCAGGGGGCTCTGGGGCCAACGTCCTGACTTTC
TRBV27	TRBD1	TRBJ1-2	.	CASSGQGLYGYTF	TGTGCCAGCAGTGGACAGGGACTCTATGGCTACACCTTC
TRBV19	TRBD2	TRBJ2-2	.	CASSILGGAGTGELFF	TGTGCCAGTAGTATCCTGGGGGGAGCGGGAACCGGGGAGCTGTTTTTT
TRBV7-9	.	TRBJ2-3	few	CASSDLRLEPTDTQYF	TGTGCCAGCAGCGACCTGAGGCTAGAGCCCACAGATACGCAGTATTTT
TRBV6-5	TRBD2	TRBJ2-7	.	CASSLNRGLAGGQYF	TGTGCCAGCAGTCTAAATCGCGGGCTAGCGGGTGGGCAGTACTTC
TRBV9	.	TRBJ2-1	.	CASSPSSYNEQFF	TGTGCCAGCAGCCCCAGCTCCTACAATGAGCAGTTCTTC
TRBV28	TRBD2	TRBJ2-5	.	CASSLLGGSRGETQYF	TGTGCCAGCAGTTTACTGGGCGGGAGCCGGGGGGAGACCCAGTACTTC
TRBV5-1	TRBD1	TRBJ2-1	.	CASRGTGTNNEQFF	TGCGCCAGCCGCGGGACAGGGACGAACAATGAGCAGTTCTTC
TRBV9	TRBD1	TRBJ1-2	.	CASSVMDRGQTYGYTF	TGTGCCAGCAGCGTCATGGACAGGGGGCAAACCTATGGCTACACCTTC
TRBV27	.	TRBJ1-2	few	CASSSTGKYGYTF	TGTGCCAGCAGTTCAACAGGGAAATATGGCTACACCTTC
TRBV5-6	TRBD1	TRBJ2-7	.	CASSFGQGLGEQYF	TGTGCCAGCAGCTTCGGACAGGGGCTGGGTGAGCAGTACTTC
TRBV2	TRBD1	TRBJ2-2	.	CASKPDRGITGELFF	TGTGCCAGCAAACCGGACAGGGGAATAACCGGGGAGCTGTTTTTT
TRBV2	TRBD1	TRBJ1-5	.	CASSRQGAQPQHF	TGTGCCAGCTCAAGACAGGGGGCACAGCCCCAGCATTTT
TRBV5-4	TRBD1	TRBJ2-3	once	CASSLEGTGGTDTQYF	TGTGCCAGCAGCTTGGAAGGGACAGGGGGCACAGATACGCAGTATTTT
TRBV7-6	TRBD2	TRBJ2-7	.	CASSSGTSGRYEQYF	TGTGCCAGCAGCTCCGGGACTAGCGGGAGATACGAGCAGTACTTC
TRBV4-2	TRBD2	TRBJ2-7	few	CASSREYPGTTTEQYF	TGTGCCAGCAGCCGTGAATATCCCGGGACTACAACCGAGCAGTACTTC
TRBV5-1	.	TRBJ2-2	.	CASSFSKAGEVSGELFF	TGCGCCAGCAGCTTCAGTAAGGCAGGGGAAGTCTCCGGGGAGCTGTTTTTT
TRBV5-6	.	TRBJ1-3	.	CASSLNPGNTIYF	TGTGCCAGCAGCCTAAACCCTGGAAACACCATATATTTT
TRBV19	.	TRBJ1-1	.	CASSIPNSGTEAFF	TGTGCCAGTAGTATTCCCAATTCGGGTACTGAAGCTTTCTTT
TRBV27	TRBD2	TRBJ2-3	.	CASTGGGKLTDTQYF	TGTGCCAGCACCGGGGGGGGGAAGCTCACAGATACGCAGTATTTT
TRBV9	.	TRBJ1-2	.	CASNRGGADGYTF	TGTGCCAGCAACCGTGGGGGCGCGGATGGCTACACCTTC
TRBV5-6	TRBD1	TRBJ1-4	.	CASSLEGTGGGKLFF	TGTGCCAGCAGCTTGGAGGGGACAGGGGGCGGAAAACTGTTTTTT
TRBV6-6	TRBD2	TRBJ2-1	once	CASSRLAGPYNEQFF	TGTGCCAGCAGCAGACTAGCGGGGCCCTACAATGAGCAGTTCTTC
TRBV7-2	.	TRBJ2-7	.	CASSSLGGGYPAYEQYF	TGTGCCAGCAGCTCACTCGGCGGTGGCTACCCCGCCTACGAGCAGTACTTC
TRBV28	TRBD2	TRBJ2-2	.	CASSRKAGEGTGELFF	TGTGCCAGCAGTAGAAAGGCGGGAGAAGGCACCGGGGAGCTGTTTTTT
TRBV4-3	TRBD2	TRBJ2-7	.	CASSPGLAGGTRYEQYF	TGCGCCAGCAGCCCAGGACTAGCGGGAGGCACAAGATACGAGCAGTACTTC
TRBV19	.	TRBJ1-4	.	CASSPSSGPNEKLFF	TGTGCCAGTTCGCCCTCCAGCGGTCCTAATGAAAAACTGTTTTTT
TRBV5-4	.	TRBJ2-7	few	CASSNWGDYEQYF	TGTGCCAGCAGCAATTGGGGGGATTACGAGCAGTACTTC
TRBV7-2	.	TRBJ1-2	.	CASSFPTGPYPYGYTF	TGTGCCAGCAGCTTCCCCACAGGGCCTTACCCCTATGGCTACACCTTC
TRBV7-6	.	TRBJ1-2	few	CASSSTGPGGYGYTF	TGTGCCAGCAGCTCGACCGGGCCCGGGGGCTATGGCTACACCTTC
TRBV7-2	TRBD2	TRBJ2-7	.	CASSFLAGGLTLRYEQYF	TGTGCCAGCAGTTTCCTAGCGGGAGGGCTTACCCTGAGATACGAGCAGTACTTC
TRBV4-3	TRBD2	TRBJ2-7	.	CASSQDPAGREQYF	TGCGCCAGCAGCCAAGATCCCGCCGGGAGGGAGCAGTACTTC
TRBV7-9	.	TRBJ1-6	once	CASQPGGNSPLHF	TGTGCCAGCCAGCCGGGAGGAAATTCACCCCTCCACTTT
TRBV7-3	TRBD1	TRBJ1-1	.	CASSLRPGGTEAFF	TGTGCCAGCAGCTTAAGGCCAGGGGGGACTGAAGCTTTCTTT
TRBV2	.	TRBJ2-1	.	CASSSDNGRFDEQFF	TGTGCCAGCAGTTCCGACAATGGCCGATTCGATGAGCAGTTCTTC
TRBV7-2	TRBD1	TRBJ1-2	once	CASSTGTAYGYTF	TGTGCCAGCAGCACCGGGACAGCCTATGGCTACACCTTC
TRBV5-4	TRBD2	TRBJ2-3	.	CASSTASGGADTQYF	TGTGCCAGCAGCACCGCTAGCGGGGGGGCAGATACGCAGTATTTT
TRBV6-1	.	TRBJ1-5	.	CASSGTAYNQPQHF	TGTGCCAGCAGTGGGACAGCCTACAATCAGCCCCAGCATTTT
TRBV2	.	TRBJ2-2	.	CASRTHHSDTGELFF	TGTGCCAGCAGAACTCATCACTCCGACACCGGGGAGCTGTTTTTT
TRBV6-6	TRBD1	TRBJ1-5	.	CASSDDRADQPQHF	TGTGCCAGCAGTGATGACAGGGCGGATCAGCCCCAGCATTTT
TRBV5-1	TRBD1	TRBJ1-2	.	CASSVTPTGEGYTF	TGCGCCAGCAGCGTCACTCCGACAGGGGAAGGCTACACCTTC
TRBV19	TRBD1	TRBJ2-1	.	CASSTGQVAREEEFF	TGTGCCAGTAGTACCGGACAGGTGGCGCGAGAAGAGGAGTTCTTC
TRBV15	TRBD2	TRBJ2-1	few	CAESTNLLSGGDNEQFF	TGTGCCGAATCCACAAATCTGCTTAGCGGGGGGGACAATGAGCAGTTCTTC